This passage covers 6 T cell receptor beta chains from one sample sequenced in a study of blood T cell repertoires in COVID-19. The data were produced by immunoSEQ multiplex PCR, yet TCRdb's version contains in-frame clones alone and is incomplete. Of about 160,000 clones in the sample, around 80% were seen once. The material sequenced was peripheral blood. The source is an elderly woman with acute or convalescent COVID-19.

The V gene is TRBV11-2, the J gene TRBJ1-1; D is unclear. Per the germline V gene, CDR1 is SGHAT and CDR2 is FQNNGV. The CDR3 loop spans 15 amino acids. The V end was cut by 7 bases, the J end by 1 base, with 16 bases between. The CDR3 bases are TGTGCCAGCAAACAAACGGGGTTTCAGAACACTGAAGCTTTCTTT. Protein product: CASKQTGFQNTEAFF.

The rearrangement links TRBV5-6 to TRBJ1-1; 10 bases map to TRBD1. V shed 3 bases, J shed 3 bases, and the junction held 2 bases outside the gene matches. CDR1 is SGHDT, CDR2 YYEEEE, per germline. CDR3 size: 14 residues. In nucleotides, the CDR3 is TGTGCCAGCAGCTATGGACAGGGGGACACTGAAGCTTTCTTT. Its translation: CASSYGQGDTEAFF.

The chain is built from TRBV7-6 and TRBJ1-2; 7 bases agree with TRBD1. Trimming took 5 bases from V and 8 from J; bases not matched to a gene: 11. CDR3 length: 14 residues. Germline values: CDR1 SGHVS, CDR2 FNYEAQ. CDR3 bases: TGTGCCAGCAGCCCTAGAAAGCCGGGACAGGGCTACACCTTC. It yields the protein CASSPRKPGQGYTF.

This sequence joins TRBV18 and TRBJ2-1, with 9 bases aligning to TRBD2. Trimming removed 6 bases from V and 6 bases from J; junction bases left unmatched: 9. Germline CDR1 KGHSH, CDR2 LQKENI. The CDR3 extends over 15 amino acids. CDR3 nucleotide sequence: TGTGCCAGCTCTTCCCTAGGGCGGGGGGGCAATGAGCAGTTCTTC. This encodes CASSSLGRGGNEQFF. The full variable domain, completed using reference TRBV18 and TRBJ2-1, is NAGVMQNPRHLVRRRGQEARLRCSPMKGHSHVYWYRQLPEEGLKFMVYLQKENIIDESGMPKERFSAEFPKEGPSILRIQQVVRGDSAAYFCASSSLGRGGNEQFFGPGTRLTVL.

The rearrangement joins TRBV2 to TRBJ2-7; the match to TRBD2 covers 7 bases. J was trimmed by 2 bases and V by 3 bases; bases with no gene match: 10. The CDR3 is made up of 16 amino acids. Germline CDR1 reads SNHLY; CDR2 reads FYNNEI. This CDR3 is CASSEGGEWGTYEQYF. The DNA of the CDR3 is TGTGCCAGCAGTGAGGGAGGGGAGTGGGGAACCTACGAGCAGTACTTC. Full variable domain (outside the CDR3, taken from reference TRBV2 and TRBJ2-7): EPEVTQTPSHQVTQMGQEVILRCVPISNHLYFYWYRQILGQKVEFLVSFYNNEISEKSEIFDDQFSVERPDGSNFTLKIRSTKLEDSAMYFCASSEGGEWGTYEQYFGPGTRLTVT.

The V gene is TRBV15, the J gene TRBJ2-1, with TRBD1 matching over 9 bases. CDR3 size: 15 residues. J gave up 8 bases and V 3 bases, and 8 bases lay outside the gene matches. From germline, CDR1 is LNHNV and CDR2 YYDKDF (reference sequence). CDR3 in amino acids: CATSSGTGRVDEQFF. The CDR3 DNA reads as TGTGCCACCAGCAGCGGGACAGGGAGGGTCGATGAGCAGTTCTTC.